The T cell receptor (beta chain) under discussion was sequenced for a study of blood T cell repertoires in COVID-19. Sequenced by immunoSEQ multiplex PCR; TCRdb stores in-frame clones only, minus some. Of 270,000 or so clones in the sample, around 81% were seen once. Per germline, CDR1 MNHEY and CDR2 SVGAGI. CDR3 length: 15 residues. V shed 6 bases, J shed 0 bases, and the junction held 7 bases outside the gene matches. The sample taken for sequencing was PBMCs or T cells enriched from blood (not recorded which). The clonotype originates from a man aged 45-65 years who had recovered from COVID-19. V and J are TRBV6-5 and TRBJ1-1; 7 bases are shared with TRBD1. The CDR3 region is CASRDRSTLNTEAFF. In DNA, the CDR3 is TGTGCCAGCAGGGACAGGTCCACCCTGAACACTGAAGCTTTCTTT.